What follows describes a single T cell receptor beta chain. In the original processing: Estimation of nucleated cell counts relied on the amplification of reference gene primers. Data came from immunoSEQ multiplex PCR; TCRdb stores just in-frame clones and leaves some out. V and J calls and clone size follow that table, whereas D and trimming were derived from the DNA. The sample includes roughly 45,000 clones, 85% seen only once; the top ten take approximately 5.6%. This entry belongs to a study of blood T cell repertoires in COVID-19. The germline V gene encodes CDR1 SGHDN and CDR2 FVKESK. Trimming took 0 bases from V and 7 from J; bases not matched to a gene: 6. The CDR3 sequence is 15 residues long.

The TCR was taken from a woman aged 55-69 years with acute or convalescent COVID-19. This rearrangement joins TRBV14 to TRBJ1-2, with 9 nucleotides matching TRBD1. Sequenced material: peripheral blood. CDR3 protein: CASSQEGTGRGGYTF. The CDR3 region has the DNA TGTGCCAGCAGCCAAGAGGGGACAGGGAGAGGTGGCTACACCTTC.